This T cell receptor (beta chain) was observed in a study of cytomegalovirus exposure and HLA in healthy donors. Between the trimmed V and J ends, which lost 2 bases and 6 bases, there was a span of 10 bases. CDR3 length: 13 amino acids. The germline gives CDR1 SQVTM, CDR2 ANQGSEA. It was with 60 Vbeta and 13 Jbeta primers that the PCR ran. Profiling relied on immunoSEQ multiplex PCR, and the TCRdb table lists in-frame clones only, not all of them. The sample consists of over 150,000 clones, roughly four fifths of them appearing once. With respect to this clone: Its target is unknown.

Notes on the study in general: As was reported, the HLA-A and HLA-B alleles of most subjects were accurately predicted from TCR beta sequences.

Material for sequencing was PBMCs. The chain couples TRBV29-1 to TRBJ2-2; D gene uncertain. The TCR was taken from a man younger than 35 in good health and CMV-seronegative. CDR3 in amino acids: CSVELGGPGELFF. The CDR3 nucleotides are TGCAGCGTTGAATTAGGTGGGCCCGGGGAGCTGTTTTTT.